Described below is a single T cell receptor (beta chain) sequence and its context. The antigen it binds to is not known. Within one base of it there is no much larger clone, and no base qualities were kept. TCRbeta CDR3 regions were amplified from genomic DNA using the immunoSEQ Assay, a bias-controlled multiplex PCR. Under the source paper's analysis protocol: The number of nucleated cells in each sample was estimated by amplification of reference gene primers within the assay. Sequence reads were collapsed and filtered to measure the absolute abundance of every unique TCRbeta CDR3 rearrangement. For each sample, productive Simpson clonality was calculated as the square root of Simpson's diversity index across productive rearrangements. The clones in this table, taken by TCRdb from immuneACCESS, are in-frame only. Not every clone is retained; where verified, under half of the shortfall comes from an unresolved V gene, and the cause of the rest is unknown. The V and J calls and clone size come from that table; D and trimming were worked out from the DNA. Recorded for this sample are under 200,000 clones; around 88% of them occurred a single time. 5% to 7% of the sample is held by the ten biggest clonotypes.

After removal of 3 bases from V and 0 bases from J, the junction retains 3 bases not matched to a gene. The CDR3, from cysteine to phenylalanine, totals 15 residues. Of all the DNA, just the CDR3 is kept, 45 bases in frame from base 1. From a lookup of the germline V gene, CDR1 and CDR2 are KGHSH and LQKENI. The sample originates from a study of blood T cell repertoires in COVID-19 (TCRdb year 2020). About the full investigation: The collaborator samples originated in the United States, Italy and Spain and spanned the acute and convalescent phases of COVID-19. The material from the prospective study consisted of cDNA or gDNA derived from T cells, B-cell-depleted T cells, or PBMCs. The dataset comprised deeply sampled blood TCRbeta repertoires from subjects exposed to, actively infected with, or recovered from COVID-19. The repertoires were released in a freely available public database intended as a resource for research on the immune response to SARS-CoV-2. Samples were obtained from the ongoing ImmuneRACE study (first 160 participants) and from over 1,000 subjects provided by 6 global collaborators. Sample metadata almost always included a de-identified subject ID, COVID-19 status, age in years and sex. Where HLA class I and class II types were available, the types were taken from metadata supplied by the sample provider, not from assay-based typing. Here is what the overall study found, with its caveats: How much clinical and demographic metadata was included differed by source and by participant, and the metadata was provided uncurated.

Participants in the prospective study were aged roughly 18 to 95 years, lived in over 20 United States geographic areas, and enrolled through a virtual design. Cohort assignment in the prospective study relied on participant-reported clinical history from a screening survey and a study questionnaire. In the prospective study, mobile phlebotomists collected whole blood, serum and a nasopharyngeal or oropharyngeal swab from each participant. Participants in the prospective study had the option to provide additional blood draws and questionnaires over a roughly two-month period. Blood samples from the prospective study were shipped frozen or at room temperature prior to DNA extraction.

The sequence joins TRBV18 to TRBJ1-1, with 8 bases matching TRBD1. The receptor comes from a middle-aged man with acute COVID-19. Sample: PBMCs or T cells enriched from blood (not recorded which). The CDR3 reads CASSPSTGVNTEAFF. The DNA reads TGTGCCAGCTCACCTTCGACAGGGGTGAACACTGAAGCTTTCTTT.